The T cell receptor beta chain described here comes from a study of control samples from healthy donors and cancer patients. Sequencing used immunoSEQ multiplex PCR; TCRdb keeps in-frame clones, though not all of them. The repertoire includes 150,000 to 200,000 clones, 85% to 95% of them detected once, and around 1.5% sits in the top ten. The V gene end was trimmed by 1 base and the J gene end by 1 base; junction bases not matched to a gene: 5. CDR1 SGHNT and CDR2 YENEEA come from the germline V gene. This CDR3 region has 16 residues. Sequencing was carried out using blood. This receptor was taken from a woman under 30 in good health. The chain carries TRBV11-3 and TRBJ2-3, with 7 bases matching TRBD1. The CDR3 is CASSLGRGQRTDTQYF. The CDR3 DNA reads as TGTGCCAGCAGCTTAGGACGGGGACAGCGCACAGATACGCAGTATTTT.